This T cell receptor beta chain appears in the sequencing data of a study of blood T cell repertoires in COVID-19 (TCRdb year 2020). Background on the whole study: The collaborator samples originated in the United States, Italy and Spain and spanned the acute and convalescent phases of COVID-19. The prospective study material was composed of cDNA or gDNA derived from T cells, B-cell-depleted T cells, or PBMCs. The dataset comprised deeply sampled blood TCRbeta repertoires from subjects exposed to, actively infected with, or recovered from COVID-19. Samples came from the ongoing ImmuneRACE study (first 160 participants) plus 1,254 subjects from 6 global collaborators. The repertoires were made available in a free public database intended to serve as a resource for research on the immune response to SARS-CoV-2. Where available, HLA class I and class II types were obtained from metadata supplied by the sample provider rather than from assay-based typing. The sample metadata nearly always contained a de-identified subject ID, COVID-19 status, age in years and sex. Study-level results and caveats: How much clinical and demographic metadata was included differed by source and by participant, and the metadata was provided uncurated.

Relative to germline, V is missing 6 bases and J is missing 3 bases, with 4 bases of the junction outside any gene match. The CDR3, cysteine through phenylalanine, is 13 amino acids long. Kept here is only the CDR3 DNA, which spans 39 bases and is read in frame from base 1. The germline V gene (reference sequence) provides CDR1 MNHEY and CDR2 SMNVEV. TCRbeta CDR3 regions were amplified from genomic DNA by means of the immunoSEQ Assay, a bias-controlled multiplex PCR. The paper's data handling went like this. The number of nucleated cells in each sample was estimated by amplification of reference gene primers within the assay. To quantify the absolute abundance of each unique TCRbeta CDR3 rearrangement, sequence reads were collapsed and filtered. For each sample, productive Simpson clonality was calculated by taking the square root of Simpson's diversity index across productive rearrangements. TCRdb's version of the immuneACCESS table is confined to in-frame rearrangements and falls short of the full clone set. An unresolved V gene accounts for under half of the shortfall where checked; the remainder is of unknown origin. Clone size and V and J calls were adopted from that table, with D and trimming inferred from the DNA. In this sample the table shows about 220,000 clones, 70% to 90% of which occur a single time. The top ten clones comprise 9.5% to 15% of the sample.

Whole blood was collected in K2EDTA tubes by collaborating institutions according to the institutions' own protocols. For TCRbeta analysis, collaborators shipped samples in one of three forms: frozen whole blood, isolated PBMCs, or DNA extracted from either of those sample types. This clone was observed a single time. Its antigen has not been determined. It has no much larger one-base neighbor in the sample; base qualities were not kept. The source material was peripheral blood. This TCR was recovered from a human donor in a cohort sampled during active COVID-19. The rearrangement joined TRBV27 to TRBJ1-1, with 7 bases matching TRBD1. The nucleotides read TGTGCCAGCAGAAGGGGGCGCGACACTGAAGCTTTCTTT. It codes for CASRRGRDTEAFF.